This is a list of T cell receptor beta chains from one sample in a study of OX40 agonist ivuxolimab in advanced cancers. Assay: immunoSEQ multiplex PCR; the TCRdb copy retains only in-frame clones and omits some. The sample has tens of thousands of clones, around nine tenths seen once; the top ten hold 0.3% to 0.45%. The source material was CD4+ or CD8+ T cells sorted from blood, sampled in a trial of the OX40 agonist ivuxolimab. The source is an adult with an advanced solid tumor such as melanoma, head and neck, liver or kidney cancer. Both conserved end residues are part of each CDR3. The D gene is left open where the match is weak. Where a row states a size, it is once, few, many or the class of an expanded clone; other rows omit it.

size	V	J	length	D	CDR3	DNA
NA	TRBV27	TRBJ1-1	16	NA	CASSPGGLGLNTEAFF	TGTGCCAGCAGTCCGGGGGGACTGGGCTTGAACACTGAAGCTTTCTTT
NA	TRBV7-2	TRBJ2-5	14	TRBD1	CASRPGTGAGEQYF	TGTGCCAGCAGACCCGGGACAGGGGCGGGAGAGCAGTACTTC
NA	TRBV5-4	TRBJ1-3	16	NA	CASSLAGAGTGNTIYF	TGTGCCAGCAGCTTGGCCGGGGCAGGTACTGGAAACACCATATATTTT
once	TRBV11-2	TRBJ1-5	13	NA	CASSSRENQPQHF	TGTGCCAGCAGCTCCCGGGAGAATCAGCCCCAGCATTTT
NA	TRBV25-1	TRBJ1-4	15	NA	CASSAAGTAREKLFF	TGTGCCAGCTCTGCGGCGGGAACTGCCCGAGAAAAACTGTTTTTT
NA	TRBV6-6	TRBJ1-2	14	NA	CASSYPQGSGGYTF	TGTGCCAGCAGTTACCCACAGGGAAGTGGTGGCTACACCTTC
NA	TRBV5-4	TRBJ2-7	15	TRBD2	CASSLGTSGSYEQYF	TGTGCCAGCAGCTTGGGGACTAGCGGGAGCTACGAGCAGTACTTC
NA	TRBV10-3	TRBJ1-5	12	NA	CAISEPGEPQHF	TGTGCCATCAGTGAGCCAGGGGAGCCCCAGCATTTT
few	TRBV6-6	TRBJ1-1	15	NA	CASSSIPGQNTEAFF	TGTGCCAGCAGTTCAATACCGGGACAGAACACTGAAGCTTTCTTT
NA	TRBV2	TRBJ2-7	14	NA	CASATTGSSYEQYF	TGTGCCAGCGCTACTACAGGGAGCTCCTACGAGCAGTACTTC
NA	TRBV5-4	TRBJ2-2	16	TRBD1	CASSLGQGVNTGELFF	TGTGCCAGCAGCTTGGGACAGGGGGTGAACACCGGGGAGCTGTTTTTT
NA	TRBV6-5	TRBJ2-5	16	TRBD2	CASSFTGLAGLAEQYF	TGTGCCAGCAGTTTTACCGGACTAGCGGGGCTAGCAGAGCAGTACTTC
NA	TRBV11-3	TRBJ1-1	13	NA	CASSHLKNTEAFF	TGTGCCAGCAGCCACTTGAAGAACACTGAAGCTTTCTTT
NA	TRBV2	TRBJ2-5	14	NA	CASRLSGAQETQYF	TGTGCCAGCAGGCTATCAGGGGCTCAAGAGACCCAGTACTTC
NA	TRBV28	TRBJ2-5	15	NA	CASRGPGAGQETQYF	TGTGCCAGCAGGGGACCAGGCGCCGGGCAAGAGACCCAGTACTTC
NA	TRBV18	TRBJ1-1	12	NA	CASSPTGNEAFF	TGTGCCAGCTCACCTACAGGGAACGAAGCTTTCTTT
NA	TRBV6-4	TRBJ2-5	14	TRBD2	CASSAFSGSLTQYF	TGTGCCAGCAGTGCCTTTAGCGGGAGCTTGACCCAGTACTTC
once	TRBV11-2	TRBJ2-1	15	TRBD1	CASSLEGQSYNEQFF	TGTGCCAGCAGCTTAGAGGGACAGTCTTACAATGAGCAGTTCTTC
NA	TRBV5-5	TRBJ2-5	15	TRBD2	CASSEAGTSGHTQYF	TGTGCCAGCAGCGAGGCCGGGACTAGCGGACATACCCAGTACTTC
NA	TRBV10-3	TRBJ1-1	15	TRBD1	CAISERGGMNTEAFF	TGTGCCATCAGTGAGAGAGGGGGCATGAACACTGAAGCTTTCTTT
NA	TRBV19	TRBJ1-5	17	TRBD1	CASSLRTGGLGNQPQHF	TGTGCCAGTAGCCTCCGGACAGGGGGCCTTGGCAATCAGCCCCAGCATTTT
NA	TRBV6-1	TRBJ2-5	14	NA	CASSVGSGLGTQYF	TGTGCCAGCAGTGTGGGGTCTGGGTTAGGGACCCAGTACTTC
NA	TRBV10-2	TRBJ1-4	13	NA	CASSESRGSLMFF	TGCGCCAGCAGTGAATCCCGGGGGAGTTTGATGTTTTTT
NA	TRBV21-1	TRBJ1-5	13	NA	CAIITTGNQPQHF	TGTGCCATCATAACGACAGGGAATCAGCCCCAGCATTTT
once	TRBV6-5	TRBJ2-1	15	NA	CASSSVSSAYNEQFF	TGTGCCAGCAGTTCTGTTAGCAGCGCCTACAATGAGCAGTTCTTC
NA	TRBV9	TRBJ2-7	16	NA	CASSVSTGDFLYEQYF	TGTGCCAGCAGCGTAAGTACCGGCGACTTCCTTTACGAGCAGTACTTC
NA	TRBV7-9	TRBJ1-1	8	NA	CASSLLTF	TGTGCCAGCAGCTTACTCACTTTT
NA	TRBV6-5	TRBJ2-7	14	NA	CASRNGAGPRMQYF	TGTGCCAGCCGAAACGGGGCAGGGCCACGTATGCAGTACTTC
NA	TRBV6-6	TRBJ1-1	16	TRBD1	CASSPPGQGLNTEAFF	TGTGCCAGCAGCCCGCCGGGACAGGGATTGAACACTGAAGCTTTCTTT
once	TRBV2	TRBJ1-2	16	TRBD1	CASRVTGTGVSGGYTF	TGTGCCAGCAGGGTAACCGGGACAGGGGTTAGTGGTGGCTACACCTTC
NA	TRBV5-1	TRBJ2-3	14	NA	CASSSGTGTDTQYF	TGCGCCAGCAGCTCCGGGACTGGCACAGATACGCAGTATTTT
once	TRBV7-6	TRBJ2-7	17	TRBD2	CASSPSGTSGTSNEQYF	TGTGCCAGCAGCCCAAGTGGTACTAGCGGGACGTCAAACGAGCAGTACTTC
NA	TRBV7-2	TRBJ2-7	14	NA	CASSAYGTVYEQYF	TGTGCCAGCAGCGCATACGGGACTGTCTACGAGCAGTACTTC
once	TRBV9	TRBJ2-7	13	NA	CASSVGLAYEQYF	TGTGCCAGCAGCGTAGGACTAGCCTACGAGCAGTACTTC
NA	TRBV23-1	TRBJ1-1	18	NA	CASSQSTADTGLFSEAFF	TGCGCCAGCAGTCAATCTACCGCCGATACAGGGTTATTCTCTGAAGCTTTCTTT
NA	TRBV25-1	TRBJ2-7	14	TRBD1	CASRPGQGADEQYF	TGTGCCAGCAGACCGGGACAGGGTGCCGACGAGCAGTACTTC
NA	TRBV5-4	TRBJ2-2	14	NA	CASSLAGITGELFF	TGTGCCAGCAGCTTGGCAGGGATCACCGGGGAGCTGTTTTTT
few	TRBV30	TRBJ2-3	15	TRBD2	CAWSGTSGMGDTQYF	TGTGCCTGGAGTGGGACTAGCGGGATGGGGGATACGCAGTATTTT
once	TRBV5-6	TRBJ1-5	18	TRBD1	CASSLKGQLLWSNQPQHF	TGTGCCAGCAGCTTGAAGGGACAGCTTTTGTGGAGCAATCAGCCCCAGCATTTT
NA	TRBV11-2	TRBJ2-7	11	NA	CASTQRAEQYF	TGTGCCAGCACCCAGAGGGCTGAGCAGTACTTC
NA	TRBV5-4	TRBJ2-1	14	NA	CASSMTVIYNEQFF	TGTGCCAGCAGCATGACAGTGATCTACAATGAGCAGTTCTTC